A single sample gave rise to the 5 T cell receptor beta chains below, sequenced in a study of cytomegalovirus exposure and HLA in healthy donors. PCR was performed using 60 Vbeta and 13 Jbeta primers. This table comes from immunoSEQ multiplex PCR, and its TCRdb copy is limited to in-frame clones, with some not included. The sample holds roughly 200,000 clones, 80% seen once. The sample was PBMCs. These receptors came from a man aged 40-49 years in good health and CMV-seronegative.

The chain employs TRBV4-1 and TRBJ2-5; a possible D gene is TRBD1 (6 bases). The DNA matches TRBJ2-7 better at its end, which makes the J call doubtful. Germline V gene sequence: CDR1 MGHRA, CDR2 YSYEKL. CDR3 length: 16 amino acids. This chain's CDR3 is CASSQDSGAGRYEQYF. As DNA, the CDR3 is TGCGCCAGCAGCCAAGATTCAGGGGCTGGGCGCTACGAGCAGTACTTC.

This rearrangement joins TRBV7-2 to TRBJ2-7, with D perhaps TRBD2 (6 bases). Germline lookup yields CDR1 SGHTA and CDR2 FQGNSA. The CDR3 is 15 amino acids. Trimming cost V 6 bases and J 5 bases, with 20 bases left between them. CDR3 sequence (DNA): TGTGCCAGCAGTTTGGACTACTCACCGCCCCACGAGCAGTACTTC. Residues: CASSLDYSPPHEQYF.

V is TRBV7-2 and J is TRBJ1-6, with 10 positions matching TRBD1. V shed 5 bases, J shed 5 bases, and the junction held 6 bases outside the gene matches. CDR1 and CDR2 from the germline V gene are SGHTA and FQGNSA. The CDR3 is 16 residues long. The CDR3 here is CASSSPGQGNNSPLHF. CDR3 nucleotide sequence: TGTGCCAGCAGCAGTCCGGGACAGGGGAATAATTCACCCCTCCACTTT.

V usage is TRBV11-2 and J usage is TRBJ2-3; maybe TRBD2 (6 bases). Germline V gene lookup returns CDR1 SGHAT and CDR2 FQNNGV. Deletions cut 5 bases from V and 2 bases from J, with 11 bases between. The CDR3 loop spans 14 amino acids. The CDR3 nucleotides are TGTGCCAGCAGCCCGGGGGTGTCCACAGATACGCAGTATTTT. This gives the protein CASSPGVSTDTQYF.

V is TRBV4-3 and J is TRBJ2-7; D may be TRBD2 (6 bases). This CDR3 region has 15 residues. Trimming stripped 0 bases from V and 4 bases from J, with 13 bases between. The germline V gene encodes CDR1 LGHNA and CDR2 YSLEER. The CDR3 loop is CASSQDRAGWYEQYF. CDR3 DNA: TGCGCCAGCAGCCAAGATCGCGCGGGGTGGTACGAGCAGTACTTC.